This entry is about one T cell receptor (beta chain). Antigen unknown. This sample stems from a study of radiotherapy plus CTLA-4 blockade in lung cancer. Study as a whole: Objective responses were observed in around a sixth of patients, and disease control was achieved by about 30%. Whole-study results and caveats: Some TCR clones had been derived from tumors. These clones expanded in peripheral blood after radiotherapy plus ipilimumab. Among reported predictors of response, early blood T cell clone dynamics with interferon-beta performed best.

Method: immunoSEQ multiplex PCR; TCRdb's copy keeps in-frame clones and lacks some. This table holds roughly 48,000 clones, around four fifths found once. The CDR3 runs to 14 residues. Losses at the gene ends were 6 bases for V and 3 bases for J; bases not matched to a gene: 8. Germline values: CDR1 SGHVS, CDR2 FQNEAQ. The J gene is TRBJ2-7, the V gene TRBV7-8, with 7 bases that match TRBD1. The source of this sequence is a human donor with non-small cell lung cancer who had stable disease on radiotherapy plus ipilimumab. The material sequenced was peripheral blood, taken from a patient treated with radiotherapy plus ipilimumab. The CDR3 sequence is CASSRGGGYYEQYF. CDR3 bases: TGTGCCAGCAGTCGAGGGGGCGGCTACTACGAGCAGTACTTC.